This TCR beta chain was found in a study of blood T cell repertoires in COVID-19 (dated by TCRdb to 2019 to 2021). Context from the whole study: Samples from collaborators originated in the United States, Italy and Spain and spanned both the acute and convalescent phases of COVID-19. The material from the prospective study consisted of cDNA or gDNA derived from T cells, B-cell-depleted T cells, or PBMCs. The dataset comprised deeply sampled blood TCRbeta repertoires from subjects exposed to, actively infected with, or recovered from COVID-19. The repertoires were released in a freely available public database intended as a resource for research on the immune response to SARS-CoV-2. The samples were drawn from two sources: the first 160 participants of the ongoing ImmuneRACE study, and 1,000 to 1,500 subjects contributed by 6 global collaborators. A de-identified subject ID, COVID-19 status, age in years and sex were almost always included in the sample metadata. Where HLA class I and class II types were available, the types were taken from metadata supplied by the sample provider, not from assay-based typing. General findings and caveats noted by the study authors: The amount of clinical and demographic metadata varied by source and participant and was provided uncurated.

TCRbeta CDR3 regions were amplified from genomic DNA by means of the immunoSEQ Assay, a bias-controlled multiplex PCR. From the authors' description of their analysis: Within the assay, amplification of reference gene primers was used to estimate how many nucleated cells each sample contained. To quantify the absolute abundance of each unique TCRbeta CDR3 rearrangement, sequence reads were collapsed and filtered. For each sample, productive Simpson clonality was calculated as the square root of Simpson's diversity index over productive rearrangements. In its TCRdb copy, this immuneACCESS table keeps in-frame sequences only and misses some clones. Where compared with another copy, unresolved V genes explain less than half of these, and the others have no known cause. D and trimming come from the DNA, and the V and J calls and clone size come from that table. For this sample the table gives approximately 260,000 clones, of which roughly 85% were detected only once. The ten most abundant clones make up less than 8.5% of the sample.

For CDR1 and CDR2, the germline V gene lists MRHNA and SNTAGT. V is pruned by 3 bases and J by 8 bases, leaving 3 bases of the junction without a gene match. The CDR3 spans 13 residues, from the cysteine through the phenylalanine. Solely the CDR3 DNA is kept, with 39 bases framed from the first base. Participants in the prospective study were aged 18 to 89 years, lived in 24 United States geographic areas, and enrolled through a virtual design. Cohort assignment in the prospective study relied on participant-reported clinical history from a screening survey and a study questionnaire. Exposed participants had been in contact with someone with a PCR-confirmed or clinician-diagnosed COVID-19 case within 2 weeks of study entry. In the prospective study, mobile phlebotomists collected whole blood, serum and a nasopharyngeal or oropharyngeal swab from each participant. Additional blood draws and questionnaires over an approximately two-month period could optionally be provided by prospective study participants. Before DNA extraction, prospective study blood samples were shipped either frozen or at room temperature.

On this clone itself: Its antigen specificity is not known. The sample holds no much larger clone one base away, and base qualities are not on file.

This TCR was recovered from a woman aged 50 to 65 who had been exposed to COVID-19. The sequencing input was PBMCs or T cells enriched from blood (not recorded which). This receptor chain uses TRBV6-4 and TRBJ1-2; a stretch of 10 junction bases matches TRBD1. The encoded CDR3 is CASSEGQGTGYTF. In nucleotide form, the sequence is TGTGCCAGCAGTGAGGGACAGGGGACGGGCTACACCTTC.